This TCR beta chain was captured in a study of lymphopenia after photon versus proton radiotherapy. Overall study findings and caveats: Oligoclonal CD8+ Temra expansion after nadir drove photon patients' diversity drop. Authors raise, but do not show, better survival with proton therapy. Larger post-nadir TCR diversity loss correlated inversely with survival in deceased patients. Relative stability marked proton patients; photon patients lost diversity and naive cells.

The CDR3 covers 15 residues. V lost 0 bases and J 0 bases, leaving 9 bases between the germline ends. Germline CDR1 and CDR2: SGHRS and YFSETQ. TCRdb's table, derived via immunoSEQ multiplex PCR, lists solely in-frame clones and lacks some. The sample holds approximately 40,000 clones, around 84% seen once. In the case of this clone: Its antigen remains unidentified.

This TCR came from a woman between 65 and 79 years old with pancreatic cancer. Some clones in this sample may be carry-over from other donors' samples. The chain recombines TRBV5-1 with TRBJ1-1, with D hard to call. The material sequenced was peripheral blood, taken from a patient treated with proton-based radiotherapy. The CDR3 DNA reads as TGCGCCAGCAGCTTGGCCGTTGACATGAACACTGAAGCTTTCTTT. It encodes CASSLAVDMNTEAFF.